This T cell receptor (beta chain) was recorded in a study of cytomegalovirus exposure and HLA in healthy donors. The CDR3 loop spans 15 amino acids. Per the germline V gene, CDR1 is SGHKS and CDR2 is YYEKEE (reference sequence). After removal of 5 bases from V and 0 bases from J, the junction contained 7 bases not matched to a gene. Using immunoSEQ multiplex PCR, the repertoire was profiled, and TCRdb retains in-frame clones only, with some absent. The sample consists of around 80,000 clones, 85% to 95% of them appearing once. The J gene is TRBJ2-7, the V gene TRBV5-5, with TRBD1 identical over 8 bases. The sequenced sample consisted of PBMCs. This clonotype was obtained from a woman aged 18-29 years in good health and CMV-seronegative. CDR3 region: CASRRPGQDSYEQYF. The CDR3 nucleotides read TGTGCCAGCAGGCGCCCGGGACAGGACTCCTACGAGCAGTACTTC.